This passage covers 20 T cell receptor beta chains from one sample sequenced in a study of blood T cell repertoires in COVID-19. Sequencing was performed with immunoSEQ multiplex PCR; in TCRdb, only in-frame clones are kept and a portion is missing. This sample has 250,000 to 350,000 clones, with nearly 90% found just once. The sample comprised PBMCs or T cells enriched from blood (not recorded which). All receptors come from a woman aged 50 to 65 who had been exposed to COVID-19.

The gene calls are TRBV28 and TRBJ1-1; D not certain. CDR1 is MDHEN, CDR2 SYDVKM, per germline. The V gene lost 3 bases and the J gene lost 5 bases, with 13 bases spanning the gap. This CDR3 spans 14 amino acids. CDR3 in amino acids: CASSFPIGGTEAFF. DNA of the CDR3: TGTGCCAGCAGTTTCCCCATTGGCGGGACTGAAGCTTTCTTT. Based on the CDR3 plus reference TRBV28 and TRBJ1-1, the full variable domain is DVKVTQSSRYLVKRTGEKVFLECVQDMDHENMFWYRQDPGLGLRLIYFSYDVKMKEKGDIPEGYSVSREKKERFSLILESASTNQTSMYLCASSFPIGGTEAFFGQGTRLTVV.

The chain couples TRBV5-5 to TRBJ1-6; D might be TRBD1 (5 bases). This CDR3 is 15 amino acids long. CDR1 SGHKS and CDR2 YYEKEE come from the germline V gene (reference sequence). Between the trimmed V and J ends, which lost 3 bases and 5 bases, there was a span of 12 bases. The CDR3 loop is CASSYTGLDNSPLHF. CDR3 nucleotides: TGTGCCAGCAGCTATACAGGATTAGATAATTCACCCCTCCACTTT.

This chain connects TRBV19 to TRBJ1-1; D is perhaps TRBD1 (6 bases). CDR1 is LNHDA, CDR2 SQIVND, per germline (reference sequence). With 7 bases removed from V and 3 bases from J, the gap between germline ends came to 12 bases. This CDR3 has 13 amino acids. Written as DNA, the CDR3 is TGTGCCAGTAAGGACAGATTCGACACTGAAGCTTTCTTT. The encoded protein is CASKDRFDTEAFF.

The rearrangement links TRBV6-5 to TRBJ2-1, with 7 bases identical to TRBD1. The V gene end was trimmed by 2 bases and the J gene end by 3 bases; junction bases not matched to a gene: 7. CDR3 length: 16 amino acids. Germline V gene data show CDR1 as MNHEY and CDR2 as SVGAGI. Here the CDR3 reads CASSYKGTDVYNEQFF. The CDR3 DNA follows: TGTGCCAGCAGTTACAAAGGGACAGATGTCTACAATGAGCAGTTCTTC.

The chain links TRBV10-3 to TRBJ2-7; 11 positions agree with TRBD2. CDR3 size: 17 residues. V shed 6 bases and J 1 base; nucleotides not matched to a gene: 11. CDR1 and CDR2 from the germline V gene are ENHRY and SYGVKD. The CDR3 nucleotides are TGTGCCATCAGGGAGAACCAAACTAGCGGGGGTTCCTACGAGCAGTACTTC. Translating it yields CAIRENQTSGGSYEQYF.

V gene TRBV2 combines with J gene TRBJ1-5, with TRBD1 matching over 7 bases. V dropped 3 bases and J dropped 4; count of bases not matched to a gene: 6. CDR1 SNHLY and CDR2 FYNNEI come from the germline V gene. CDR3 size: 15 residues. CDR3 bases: TGTGCCAGCAGTGACGAACAGGGGAATAATCAGCCCCAGCATTTT. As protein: CASSDEQGNNQPQHF.

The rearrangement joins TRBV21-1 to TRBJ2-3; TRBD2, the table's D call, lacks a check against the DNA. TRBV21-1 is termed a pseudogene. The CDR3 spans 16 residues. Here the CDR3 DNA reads TGTGCCAGCAGCAAATTTACTAGCGGGGGGGCAGATACGCAGTATTTT. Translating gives CASSKFTSGGADTQYF.

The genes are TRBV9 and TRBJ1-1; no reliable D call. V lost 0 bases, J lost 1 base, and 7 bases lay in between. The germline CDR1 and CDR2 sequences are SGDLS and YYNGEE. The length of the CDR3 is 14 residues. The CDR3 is CASSVDSGNTEAFF. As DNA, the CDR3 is TGTGCCAGCAGCGTAGACTCGGGGAACACTGAAGCTTTCTTT. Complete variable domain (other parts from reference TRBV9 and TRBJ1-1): DSGVTQTPKHLITATGQRVTLRCSPRSGDLSVYWYQQSLDQGLQFLIQYYNGEERAKGNILERFSAQQFPDLHSELNLSSLELGDSALYFCASSVDSGNTEAFFGQGTRLTVV.

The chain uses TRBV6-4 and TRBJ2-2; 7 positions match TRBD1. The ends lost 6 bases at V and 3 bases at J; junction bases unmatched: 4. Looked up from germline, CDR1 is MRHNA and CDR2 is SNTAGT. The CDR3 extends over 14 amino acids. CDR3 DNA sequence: TGTGCCAGCAGCCTGACAGGGCACACCGGGGAGCTGTTTTTT. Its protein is CASSLTGHTGELFF.

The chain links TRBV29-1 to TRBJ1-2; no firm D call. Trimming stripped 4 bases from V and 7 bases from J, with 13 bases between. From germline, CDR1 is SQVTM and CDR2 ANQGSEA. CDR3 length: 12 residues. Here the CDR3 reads CSVVFPGRGYTF. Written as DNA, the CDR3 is TGCAGCGTTGTGTTCCCAGGCCGTGGCTACACCTTC.

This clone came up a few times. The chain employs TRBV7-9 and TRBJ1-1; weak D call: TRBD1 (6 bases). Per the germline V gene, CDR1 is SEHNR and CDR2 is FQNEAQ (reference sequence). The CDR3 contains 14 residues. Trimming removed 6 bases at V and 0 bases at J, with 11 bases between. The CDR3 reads CASSKDSLNTEAFF. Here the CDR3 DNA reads TGTGCCAGCAGTAAGGACAGTTTGAACACTGAAGCTTTCTTT.

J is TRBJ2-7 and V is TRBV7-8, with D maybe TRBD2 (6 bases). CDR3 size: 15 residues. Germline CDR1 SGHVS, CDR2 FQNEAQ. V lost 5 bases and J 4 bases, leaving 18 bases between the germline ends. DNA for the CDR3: TGTGCCAGCAGCCCCGGCTCGGCGGGGCCGTACGAGCAGTACTTC. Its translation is CASSPGSAGPYEQYF.

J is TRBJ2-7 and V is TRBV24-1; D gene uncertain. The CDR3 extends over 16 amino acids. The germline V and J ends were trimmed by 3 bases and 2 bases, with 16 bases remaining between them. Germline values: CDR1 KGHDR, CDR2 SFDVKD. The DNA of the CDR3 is TGTGCCACCAGTGATCAATCGTCGACGGGTACCTACGAGCAGTACTTC. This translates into CATSDQSSTGTYEQYF.

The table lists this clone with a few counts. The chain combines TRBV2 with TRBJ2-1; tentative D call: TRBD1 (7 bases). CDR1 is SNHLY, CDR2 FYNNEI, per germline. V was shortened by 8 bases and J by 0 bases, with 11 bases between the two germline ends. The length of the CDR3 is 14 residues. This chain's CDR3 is CASGGGLSYNEQFF. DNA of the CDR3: TGTGCCAGCGGAGGGGGCCTCTCCTACAATGAGCAGTTCTTC.

CDR3 residues: CASSSGQTPNEKLFF. CDR3 nucleotide sequence: TGTGCCAGCAGCTCCGGACAGACCCCTAATGAAAAACTGTTTTTT. The V and J genes are TRBV7-9 and TRBJ1-4; the D gene is possibly TRBD1 (6 bases). Germline V lookup: CDR1 SEHNR, CDR2 FQNEAQ (reference sequence). This CDR3 spans 15 amino acids. Trimming cost V 4 bases and J 3 bases, with 12 bases left between them.

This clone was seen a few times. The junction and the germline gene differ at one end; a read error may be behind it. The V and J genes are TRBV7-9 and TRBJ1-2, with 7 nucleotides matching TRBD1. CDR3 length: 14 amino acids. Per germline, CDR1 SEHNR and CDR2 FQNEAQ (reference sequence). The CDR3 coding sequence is TGTGCCAGCGTCTTGTTGACAGGGAACTCTGGCTACACCTTC. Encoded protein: CASVLLTGNSGYTF.

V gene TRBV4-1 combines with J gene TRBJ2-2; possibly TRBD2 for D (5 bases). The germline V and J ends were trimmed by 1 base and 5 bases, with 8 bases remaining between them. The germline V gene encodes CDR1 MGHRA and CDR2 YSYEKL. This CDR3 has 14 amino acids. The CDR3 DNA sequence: TGCGCCAGCAGCCAAGGGAGAGGGACCGGGGAGCTGTTTTTT. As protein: CASSQGRGTGELFF.

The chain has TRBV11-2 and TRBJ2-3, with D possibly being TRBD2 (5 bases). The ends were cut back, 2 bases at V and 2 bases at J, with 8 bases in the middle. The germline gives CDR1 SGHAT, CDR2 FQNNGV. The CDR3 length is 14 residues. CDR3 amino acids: CASSLRGYTDTQYF. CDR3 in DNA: TGTGCCAGCAGCTTAAGAGGGTACACAGATACGCAGTATTTT.

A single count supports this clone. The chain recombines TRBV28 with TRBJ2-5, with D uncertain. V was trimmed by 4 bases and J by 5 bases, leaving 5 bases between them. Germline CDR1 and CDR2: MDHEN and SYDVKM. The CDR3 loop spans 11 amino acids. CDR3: CASSSGETQYF. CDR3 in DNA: TGTGCCAGCAGTTCGGGTGAGACCCAGTACTTC.

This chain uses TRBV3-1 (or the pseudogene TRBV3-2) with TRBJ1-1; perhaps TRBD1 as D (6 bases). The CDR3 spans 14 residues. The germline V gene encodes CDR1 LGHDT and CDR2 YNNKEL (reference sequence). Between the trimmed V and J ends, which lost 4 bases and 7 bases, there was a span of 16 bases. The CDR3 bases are TGTGCCAGCAGCCGGGAGGGGGGGCTCCTTGAAGCTTTCTTT. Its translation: CASSREGGLLEAFF.